The clone carrying this T cell receptor (beta chain) has at least ten counts. Using a J-beta primer mix together with a sample-barcoded 5' primer, a second PCR was run for roughly 6 to 12 cycles. TCRdb re-called the 5' RACE reads through MiXCR, storing one row per CDR3 protein. Among about 670,000 distinct CDR3 sequences listed, over 40% were seen once. This entry belongs to a study of blood T cells in healthy people across ages. This TCR was sampled from a woman aged 80 or older in good health. Source material: blood.

The CDR3 loop is CASTLPSLTGGYTF. The CDR3 nucleotides are TGTGCCAGCACCCTGCCGTCGTTGACAGGTGGCTACACCTTC. The chain couples TRBV5-6 to TRBJ1-2; tentative D call: TRBD1 (6 bases). CDR3 length: 14 amino acids. The V end was cut by 6 bases, the J end by 7 bases, with 19 bases between. Looked up from germline, CDR1 is SGHDT and CDR2 is YYEEEE.